This T cell receptor beta chain comes out of a study of T cells in Graves' hyperthyroidism and ophthalmopathy (dated 2019 in TCRdb). Concerning the study at large: Peripheral blood samples were taken at initial diagnosis, before any treatment was given. A discovery cohort of roughly 100 patients, roughly 45 with Graves' ophthalmopathy and 55 to 65 with stable Graves' hyperthyroidism, was used to find distinguishing TCR V-J signatures. Whether ophthalmopathy could be predicted prospectively was tested in an independent validation cohort made up of 18 hyperthyroidism patients plus 17 patients who later progressed to ophthalmopathy. For training and testing, the 100 or so patients in the discovery cohort were randomly divided in a 7:3 ratio. The study also compared thyroid tissue and blood T-cell repertoires from five or six Graves' hyperthyroidism patients. Once sampling was done, hyperthyroidism patients were given methimazole at a starting dose of 30 mg daily, whereas ophthalmopathy patients were given high-dose intravenous methylprednisolone. TCR Vbeta CDR3 sequencing of approximately 140 peripheral blood samples (fewer than 45 ophthalmopathy, about 74 hyperthyroidism and approximately 17 progressor patients) is reported in the paper. Study-wide conclusions, independent of this receptor: No statistical method was used to set the sample size in advance, and investigators knew the group allocation. In validation, progression to ophthalmopathy was predicted by the model with approximately 67% sensitivity and just over 72% specificity, a median of approximately 6.5 months before onset. In cross-validation, a model built on a 13 V-J signature told ophthalmopathy apart from stable hyperthyroidism with under 90% sensitivity and roughly 81% specificity, and in testing the same model reached 80%/75%. Blood samples also contained most of the expanded thyroid clonotypes (frequency above 0.001), which suggests that blood repertoires may reflect thyroid immune responses.

TCR beta CDR3 regions were amplified from RNA transcripts. The TCR CDR3 was subjected to a first round of RT-PCR using the HTBI primer set and the Qiagen OneStep RT-PCR kit. Libraries were constructed in a second round of multiplex PCR, after which size selection and purification were performed. Sequencing of the libraries was done on an Illumina HiSeq2000 using paired-end 100 bp reads. On the study's bioinformatics: SOAPnuke was used to process the raw data, removing reads that contained adapters or uncalled bases, had a mean Phred below 15, or lacked an exact match to the constant primer or identifier. COPE v1.2.5 was used to merge the high-quality paired reads, and each unique nucleotide sequence was defined as a clonotype. Clonotypes were aligned to IMGT TRBV, TRBD and TRBJ reference segments using MiTCR v1.1. The analysis included only V-J combinations with a frequency above 0.0001, which together covered roughly 99% of the repertoires. The TCS score was defined as the ratio of F50 (clonal expansion) to E x V (chaos), calculated using BLOSUM62-based TCRdist between CDR3 peptides within each V-J. Welch's t-statistics and random forest reduced 514 V-J features to 13, which were used in a naive Bayes classifier (R e1071). TCRdb reworked the public reads: Q25 trimming with fastp, MiXCR clone assembly, productive beta chains retained. Under each unique CDR3 protein, matching rows form one entry showing the most common genes and DNA. These V and J calls derive from TCRdb rather than the authors' analysis. The sample includes 700,000 or so distinct CDR3 sequences, with roughly 14% observed a single time. The ten most abundant clones make up around 12% of the sample.

V is trimmed back by 0 bases and J by 16 bases, and the junction contains 9 bases that no gene match accounts for. Looking up the germline V gene (reference sequence) yields CDR1 SGHKS and CDR2 YYEKEE. The CDR3 contains 13 residues, cysteine and phenylalanine counted. Kept here is only the CDR3 DNA, which spans 39 bases and is read in frame from base 1. Note on this clonotype: Its cognate antigen has yet to be identified. Base qualities were left out, and no much larger clone turns up one base away.

Moderately to severely active disease, a Clinical Activity Score of at least 3, a NOSPECS grade of at least 4, and a duration under 3 months were present in ophthalmopathy patients. Any patient with an uncontrolled infection, another autoimmune disease, pregnancy or lactation was excluded. Diagnoses were based on clinical symptoms, serum thyroxine and TRAb, thyroid ultrasound and orbital computed tomography. PBMCs were separated from under 11 ml of fresh peripheral blood using Ficoll-Paque density gradient centrifugation. Trizol reagent was used to extract total RNA, and RNA quality was then checked on an Agilent 2100 Bioanalyzer.

The origin of this receptor is a woman in her fifties or sixties with Graves' ophthalmopathy. The V gene is TRBV5-5 and the J gene is TRBJ2-1, and 8 bases in between align with TRBD2. The source material was blood. The DNA reads TGTGCCAGCAGCTTGGCCGGGGGGGAGAGGTTCTTCTTC. It codes for CASSLAGGERFFF.